These T cell receptor beta chains were read from a single sample in a study of cytomegalovirus exposure and HLA in healthy donors. TCRdb keeps only in-frame clones here, not all; method: immunoSEQ multiplex PCR. Of about 130,000 clones in the sample, over 70% are singletons; the top ten hold roughly 3%. The sample was PBMCs. Source of these receptors: a woman aged 50 to 60 in good health and CMV-seronegative. CDR3s include the opening cysteine and the closing phenylalanine or tryptophan. D genes are given only for firm matches. Part of the rows lack a size; the others show once, few, many or a class for expanded clones.

d_call	j_call	v_call	clone_size	cdr3_nt	cdr3_aa
-	TRBJ2-7	TRBV6-1	-	TGTGCCAGCAGTATGTCCGGCTACGAGCAGTACTTC	CASSMSGYEQYF
TRBD1	TRBJ1-2	TRBV30	-	TGTGCCTGGAGTGTCCAGGGGGCAGGGTCGGGCTACACCTTC	CAWSVQGAGSGYTF
TRBD1	TRBJ2-3	TRBV5-4	few	TGTGCCAGCAGCTCAACAGGGGCTAGCACAGATACGCAGTATTTT	CASSSTGASTDTQYF
-	TRBJ2-1	TRBV7-6	-	TGTGCCAGCAGCTTAGACCAGGGCAATGAGCAGTTCTTC	CASSLDQGNEQFF
TRBD2	TRBJ2-2	TRBV15	-	TGTGCCACCAGCAGGGCCGGGACTAGCGGCTTGAACACCGGGGAGCTGTTTTTT	CATSRAGTSGLNTGELFF
-	TRBJ2-3	TRBV12-5	-	TGTGCTAGTGGTTTGGTACTCGGTGACTTGGATACGCAGTATTTT	CASGLVLGDLDTQYF
TRBD1	TRBJ1-2	TRBV10-3	-	TGTGCCATCAGTGAGGGACAGGGCTATGGCTACACCTTC	CAISEGQGYGYTF
TRBD2	TRBJ2-3	TRBV5-8	-	TGTGCCAGCAGCTTGGAGTTAGCGGGGTTTAGCACAGATACGCAGTATTTT	CASSLELAGFSTDTQYF
TRBD2	TRBJ2-1	TRBV5-1	-	TGCGCCAGCAGCTTGGTTCGGACTAGATCCTACAATGAGCAGTTCTTC	CASSLVRTRSYNEQFF
TRBD1	TRBJ1-4	TRBV30	few	TGTGCCTATAGACAGGGTCCTAATGAAAAACTGTTTTTT	CAYRQGPNEKLFF
-	TRBJ1-5	TRBV28	-	TGTGCCAGCAGTTTCCCCGAGGGCAGCAAGACTCAGCCCCAGCATTTT	CASSFPEGSKTQPQHF
TRBD1	TRBJ2-2	TRBV29-1	-	TGCAGCGCTCTGAAGGACAGGGATACCGGGGAGCTGTTTTTT	CSALKDRDTGELFF
TRBD2	TRBJ2-7	TRBV4-3	-	TGCGCCAGCAGCCAAGATGTGGTAGCGGGATTCTACGAGCAGTACTTC	CASSQDVVAGFYEQYF
-	TRBJ2-7	TRBV27	-	TGTGCCAGCAGTTTACGGGACACCTTCTCCTACGAGCAGTACTTC	CASSLRDTFSYEQYF
-	TRBJ2-3	TRBV30	-	TGTGCCTGGAGTAGAACCCAAGTCGGGGGCGGGAGAAGATCGGCAGATACGCAGTATTTT	CAWSRTQVGGGRRSADTQYF
TRBD2	TRBJ2-7	TRBV10-3	-	TGTGCCATCAGTGACAGGGCGGGAGTATCGGGGGAGCAGTACTTC	CAISDRAGVSGEQYF
-	TRBJ2-7	TRBV7-2	-	TGTGCCAGCAGCTTAAACCTACCTTACGAGCAGTACTTC	CASSLNLPYEQYF
TRBD2	TRBJ2-2	TRBV4-2	-	TGTGCCAGCAGCCAAGAGGGACTAGTCGTCGGGGAGCTGTTTTTT	CASSQEGLVVGELFF
-	TRBJ1-1	TRBV5-4	-	TGTGCCAGCAGCTTGGTTTCTAACCAGGGGAAAGCTTTCTTT	CASSLVSNQGKAFF
TRBD1	TRBJ2-7	TRBV11-2	-	TGTGCCAGCAGCCCCGGGACAGGGTTCTACGAGCAGTACTTC	CASSPGTGFYEQYF
-	TRBJ1-2	TRBV7-2	-	TGTGCCAGCAGCTTTTCCGGGGAAGGCTACACCTTC	CASSFSGEGYTF
TRBD2	TRBJ2-7	TRBV7-2	few	TGTGCCAGCAGCTCCGGGACTAGCGGGAGCACCTCCTACGAGCAGTACTTC	CASSSGTSGSTSYEQYF
TRBD2	TRBJ2-7	TRBV6-6	-	TGTGCCAGCAGACGACTAGCGGGACCTTACGAGCAGTACTTC	CASRRLAGPYEQYF
-	TRBJ2-3	TRBV7-6	-	TGTGCCAGCAGCCCCGATGGAGGGCTCACAGATACGCAGTATTTT	CASSPDGGLTDTQYF
-	TRBJ2-1	TRBV6-5	-	TGTGCCAGCAGTCCACTTAACAATGAGCAGTTCTTC	CASSPLNNEQFF
-	TRBJ2-5	TRBV10-3	-	TGTGCCATCAGTACAGGGGAGGAAAAGACCCAGTACTTC	CAISTGEEKTQYF
-	TRBJ2-7	TRBV11-2	-	TGTGCCAGCAGCCGAGGTTTGGGACATTCCCCCTACGAGCAGTACTTC	CASSRGLGHSPYEQYF
-	TRBJ2-1	TRBV2	few	TGTGCCAGCAGTGAAGCGCTAGGGGGTTCCTACAATGAGCAGTTCTTC	CASSEALGGSYNEQFF
-	TRBJ1-5	TRBV6-5	-	TGTGCCAGCAGTTACTCGGGCAGTAGCAATCAGCCCCAGCATTTT	CASSYSGSSNQPQHF
TRBD1	TRBJ1-4	TRBV7-9	-	TGTGCCAGCAGGGGACAGGACGGCGGAGCGGGGGAAAAACTGTTTTTT	CASRGQDGGAGEKLFF
TRBD2	TRBJ2-7	TRBV9	-	TGTGCCAGCAGCCCTACTTTCGGGGGGGAAGAGCAGTACTTC	CASSPTFGGEEQYF
-	TRBJ2-1	TRBV19	-	TGTGCCAGTAGTATGGAGCGGGCGAGGGTTAATGAGCAGTTCTTC	CASSMERARVNEQFF